The 31 T cell receptor beta chains presented below share a single source sample, sequenced in a study of T-cell reconstitution after alpha-beta-depleted transplantation in children. Using unique molecular identifiers, the investigators prepared the TCRbeta library. TCRdb recomputed calls from the PCR reads with MiXCR, one row per CDR3 protein. This table holds roughly 570,000 distinct CDR3 sequences, 27% found once. Sequencing used PBMCs, obtained before TCRalphabeta/CD19-depleted stem cell transplant. The receptors originated from a boy under two years old with Wiskott-Aldrich syndrome, due to receive a stem cell transplant.

In its sample, this clonotype was seen a few times. V gene TRBV21-1 combines with J gene TRBJ2-1; TRBD2 is the table's D call and was not checked against the DNA. TRBV21-1 corresponds to a pseudogene. This CDR3 is 15 amino acids long. The CDR3: CASSVQREEYNEQFF. The CDR3 bases are TGTGCCTCAAGTGTTCAGCGGGAGGAATACAATGAGCAGTTCTTC.

The chain is built from TRBV5-1 and TRBJ2-1, with D uncertain. V lost 4 bases to trimming and J lost 1 base, with 9 bases between them. The germline CDR1 and CDR2 sequences are SGHRS and YFSETQ. This CDR3 comprises 14 residues. The CDR3 region is CASSAKSSYNEQFF. The CDR3 DNA reads TGCGCCAGCAGCGCTAAGTCATCCTACAATGAGCAGTTCTTC.

The J gene is TRBJ2-7, the V gene TRBV28; D is perhaps TRBD1 or TRBD2 (6 bases each). With 4 bases removed from V and 12 bases from J, the gap between germline ends came to 25 bases. Germline-derived CDR1 and CDR2 are MDHEN and SYDVKM. This CDR3 contains 15 residues. Written as DNA, the CDR3 is TGTGCCAGCAGTTCCGAACCAGCCTCAGGGGAGGTTCGGTACTTC. Translation gives CASSSEPASGEVRYF. The full variable domain, completed using reference TRBV28 and TRBJ2-7, is DVKVTQSSRYLVKRTGEKVFLECVQDMDHENMFWYRQDPGLGLRLIYFSYDVKMKEKGDIPEGYSVSREKKERFSLILESASTNQTSMYLCASSSEPASGEVRYFGPGTRLTVT.

A few counts support this clonotype. The chain joins TRBV5-1 to TRBJ2-1; weak D call: TRBD1 (5 bases). CDR3 length: 15 residues. Trimming pared 4 bases from V and 7 bases from J, leaving 18 bases between. Germline values: CDR1 SGHRS, CDR2 YFSETQ. The CDR3 coding sequence is TGCGCCAGCAGCCCTGGGGCCTTTGGTCGTAATGAGCAGTTCTTC. Translating it yields CASSPGAFGRNEQFF. The variable domain in full, completed from reference TRBV5-1 and TRBJ2-1, reads KAGVTQTPRYLIKTRGQQVTLSCSPISGHRSVSWYQQTPGQGLQFLFEYFSETQRNKGNFPGRFSGRQFSNSRSEMNVSTLELGDSALYLCASSPGAFGRNEQFFGPGTRLTVL.

The J gene is TRBJ2-1, the V gene TRBV20-1; D tentatively reads TRBD1 or TRBD2 (5 bases each). Germline V CDR1 and CDR2: DFQATT, SNEGSKA (reference sequence). This CDR3 region has 13 residues. V lost 5 bases to trimming and J lost 6 bases, with 14 bases between them. The CDR3 DNA reads as TGCAGTGCTCACTACCGAGGGGTCAATGAGCAGTTCTTC. Protein sequence: CSAHYRGVNEQFF.

V and J are TRBV27 and TRBJ2-7; 7 nucleotides match TRBD2. V was pared by 2 bases and J by 3 bases, with 7 bases of the junction left unmatched. The germline V gene encodes CDR1 MNHEY and CDR2 SMNVEV (reference sequence). This CDR3 comprises 15 residues. In DNA form, the CDR3 reads TGTGCCAGCAGTTTAATAGGAGGACTAGGCTACGAGCAGTACTTC. Encoded protein: CASSLIGGLGYEQYF.

There are a few counts of this clonotype. The V call is TRBV7-9, the J call TRBJ1-1, with D possibly matching TRBD1 (6 bases). The germline gives CDR1 SEHNR, CDR2 FQNEAQ (reference sequence). CDR3 length equals 14 residues. The germline V and J ends were trimmed by 5 bases and 1 base, with 11 bases remaining between them. The CDR3 loop is CASSPSTGNTEAFF. The DNA for the CDR3 is TGTGCCAGCAGCCCCTCGACAGGGAACACTGAAGCTTTCTTT.

This clonotype was seen only a few times. This chain links TRBV27 with TRBJ2-1; D is perhaps TRBD1 or TRBD2 (5 bases each). This CDR3 is built from 15 residues. V lost 3 bases to trimming and J lost 0 bases, with 9 bases between them. Per germline, CDR1 MNHEY and CDR2 SMNVEV (reference sequence). CDR3 sequence: CASSFEGPSYNEQFF. CDR3 nucleotide sequence: TGTGCCAGCAGTTTTGAGGGGCCCTCCTACAATGAGCAGTTCTTC.

The chain employs TRBV18 and TRBJ1-4; D gene uncertain. CDR3 length: 16 residues. Trimming removed 3 bases from V and 0 bases from J, with 11 bases in between. Germline CDR1 is KGHSH and CDR2 is LQKENI. Here the CDR3 DNA reads TGTGCCAGCTCACCCACGGCAGATGCAACTAATGAAAAACTGTTTTTT. Translated, it gives CASSPTADATNEKLFF.

V gene TRBV7-8 combines with J gene TRBJ1-4; D not resolved. V gave up 2 bases and J gave up 2 bases, with 6 bases separating them. Germline lookup yields CDR1 SGHVS and CDR2 FQNEAQ. The CDR3 is made up of 14 amino acids. CDR3 DNA sequence: TGTGCCAGCAGCTTATCATGGACTAATGAAAAACTGTTTTTT. Residues: CASSLSWTNEKLFF. Complete variable domain (other parts from reference TRBV7-8 and TRBJ1-4): GAGVSQSPRYKVAKRGQDVALRCDPISGHVSLFWYQQALGQGPEFLTYFQNEAQLDKSGLPSDRFFAERPEGSVSTLKIQRTQQEDSAVYLCASSLSWTNEKLFFGSGTQLSVL.

This chain uses TRBV20-1 with TRBJ2-1, with D possibly matching TRBD2 (6 bases). The germline CDR1 and CDR2 sequences are DFQATT and SNEGSKA (reference sequence). The length of the CDR3 is 17 residues. The ends were cut back, 3 bases at V and 8 bases at J, with 26 bases in the middle. The CDR3 protein is CSASYHPGTWVGDEQFF. The CDR3 DNA is TGCAGTGCTAGTTATCATCCCGGGACTTGGGTGGGGGATGAGCAGTTCTTC.

V gene TRBV11-3 combines with J gene TRBJ2-7, with TRBD1 matching 9 bases. In germline, CDR1 is SGHNT, CDR2 YENEEA. V lost 5 bases and J lost 0; bases outside the gene matches: 5. The CDR3 is 15 residues long. The CDR3 sequence is CASSPQGAGSYEQYF. CDR3 coding DNA: TGTGCCAGCAGCCCACAGGGGGCCGGCTCCTACGAGCAGTACTTC.

The V call is TRBV27, the J call TRBJ2-1; D tentatively fits TRBD1 or TRBD2 (5 bases each). The CDR3 extends over 16 amino acids. Between the trimmed V and J ends, which lost 7 bases and 0 bases, there was a span of 16 bases. Germline V gene lookup returns CDR1 MNHEY and CDR2 SMNVEV (reference sequence). The CDR3 nucleotides read TGTGCCAGCAAAGAACTGGGACCCAGCTCCTACAATGAGCAGTTCTTC. This encodes CASKELGPSSYNEQFF.

The rearrangement joins TRBV6-5 to TRBJ2-1; TRBD2 matches 11 bases. This CDR3 has 16 amino acids. With 2 bases clipped from V and 5 bases from J, the junction kept 5 bases outside the gene matches. From germline, CDR1 is MNHEY and CDR2 SVGAGI. CDR3 sequence reads: CASSYVAGGLNNEQFF. Here the CDR3 DNA reads TGTGCCAGCAGTTACGTAGCGGGAGGGCTTAACAATGAGCAGTTCTTC.

This clonotype showed up just a few times. The V gene is TRBV20-1, the J gene TRBJ2-1; 11 bases fit TRBD1. CDR1 is DFQATT and CDR2 is SNEGSKA in the germline V gene (reference sequence). V lost 6 bases and J lost 3; bases outside the gene matches: 4. This CDR3 is built from 14 residues. CDR3 sequence (DNA): TGCAGTGCAGAGGGACAGGGGGGCTACAATGAGCAGTTCTTC. This encodes CSAEGQGGYNEQFF.

This chain joins TRBV5-1 and TRBJ1-1; a weak D match, TRBD1 (6 bases). The germline gives CDR1 SGHRS, CDR2 YFSETQ. The CDR3 extends over 14 amino acids. Trimming left V 4 bases short and J 1 base short, with 11 bases between. CDR3: CASSEIQGNTEAFF. Here the CDR3 DNA reads TGCGCCAGCAGCGAAATACAGGGGAACACTGAAGCTTTCTTT. The variable domain in full, completed from reference TRBV5-1 and TRBJ1-1, reads KAGVTQTPRYLIKTRGQQVTLSCSPISGHRSVSWYQQTPGQGLQFLFEYFSETQRNKGNFPGRFSGRQFSNSRSEMNVSTLELGDSALYLCASSEIQGNTEAFFGQGTRLTVV.

The chain recombines TRBV7-2 with TRBJ2-1, with D unresolved. The CDR3 has 15 residues. Germline values: CDR1 SGHTA, CDR2 FQGNSA. V lost 3 bases, J lost 5 bases, and 14 bases lay in between. The CDR3 nucleotides are TGTGCCAGCAGCTTTCAGGCTAGTAGTCACAATGAGCAGTTCTTC. This codes for CASSFQASSHNEQFF.

On this clonotype itself: One base away lies a much larger clone, so this may be a sequencing read error. The chain joins TRBV27 to TRBJ2-1, with D possibly matching TRBD2 (5 bases). The CDR3 contains 17 residues. Per the germline V gene, CDR1 is MNHEY and CDR2 is SMNVEV (reference sequence). Trimming removed 5 bases at V and 1 base at J, with 18 bases between. CDR3 in DNA: TGTGCCAGCAGTCCGACGACTAAGAATTTGTCCTACAATGAGCAGTTCTTC. Protein: CASSPTTKNLSYNEQFF.

The V call is TRBV10-1, the J call TRBJ2-1; D is ambiguous. The CDR3 spans 13 residues. Germline lookup yields CDR1 WNHNN and CDR2 SYGVQD (reference sequence). V shed 2 bases and J shed 9 bases, with 11 bases lying between them. This chain's CDR3 is CASSEEPGTEQFF. CDR3 coding DNA: TGCGCCAGCAGTGAGGAACCAGGAACTGAGCAGTTCTTC.

This chain connects TRBV6-1 to TRBJ2-2; D is ambiguous. The V end lost 6 bases, the J end lost 0 bases, and 11 bases lay between the germline ends. The CDR3 is 15 residues long. The germline V gene encodes CDR1 MNHNS and CDR2 SASEGT. The CDR3 bases are TGTGCCAGCAGATCCCTGGTAGCGAACACCGGGGAGCTGTTTTTT. Protein sequence: CASRSLVANTGELFF.

In its sample, this clonotype was seen a few times. This chain uses TRBV12-3 or TRBV12-4 with TRBJ2-1, with D possibly matching TRBD2 (6 bases). V dropped 3 bases and J dropped 5 bases, with 11 bases sitting between them. The CDR3 contains 14 residues. Written as DNA, the CDR3 is TGTGCCAGCAGTTTCCGGGAGAACCACAATGAGCAGTTCTTC. Protein product: CASSFRENHNEQFF.

This clonotype turned up a few times. V usage is TRBV5-1 and J usage is TRBJ1-5, with 9 positions matching TRBD1. The CDR3 has 15 residues. J lost 3 bases, V lost 2 bases, and 3 bases had no gene match. CDR1 and CDR2 (germline): SGHRS, YFSETQ. The CDR3 sequence is CASSFTGGFNQPQHF. The CDR3 DNA is TGCGCCAGCAGCTTCACAGGGGGCTTCAATCAGCCCCAGCATTTT.

The rearrangement links TRBV4-1 to TRBJ1-6; the D is unclear. The V and J ends lost 1 base and 7 bases respectively, with 5 bases between them. Germline V lookup: CDR1 MGHRA, CDR2 YSYEKL. The CDR3 is 13 amino acids. Here the CDR3 reads CASSQVGNSPLHF. CDR3 nucleotides: TGCGCCAGCAGCCAAGTGGGGAATTCACCCCTCCACTTT.

The chain has TRBV28 and TRBJ1-1; D is perhaps TRBD1 (6 bases). V gave up 7 bases and J gave up 1 base, with 22 bases separating them. Per germline, CDR1 MDHEN and CDR2 SYDVKM. This CDR3 comprises 17 residues. The CDR3 sequence is CASTGRRGKGGNTEAFF. The CDR3 region has the DNA TGTGCCAGCACCGGTCGTAGGGGGAAAGGGGGGAACACTGAAGCTTTCTTT.

This clonotype has only a few counts. Here the CDR3 reads CSARDWGSYNEQFF. For the CDR3, the DNA is TGCAGTGCTAGAGATTGGGGCTCCTACAATGAGCAGTTCTTC. The chain carries TRBV20-1 and TRBJ2-1; D unclear. Germline-derived CDR1 and CDR2 are DFQATT and SNEGSKA (reference sequence). The CDR3 runs 14 residues. The V gene lost 0 bases and the J gene lost 0 bases, with 6 bases spanning the gap.

This clonotype came up a few times. The chain combines TRBV5-1 with TRBJ2-7; D is perhaps TRBD2 (5 bases). Trimming cost V 5 bases and J 3 bases, with 12 bases left between them. The CDR3 is 13 residues long. CDR1 SGHRS and CDR2 YFSETQ come from the germline V gene. The CDR3 DNA reads TGCGCCAGCAGAAAGGGAGTAAGCTACGAGCAGTACTTC. Translation: CASRKGVSYEQYF. Looking up the rest from reference TRBV5-1 and TRBJ2-7 gives the full variable domain: KAGVTQTPRYLIKTRGQQVTLSCSPISGHRSVSWYQQTPGQGLQFLFEYFSETQRNKGNFPGRFSGRQFSNSRSEMNVSTLELGDSALYLCASRKGVSYEQYFGPGTRLTVT.

The chain recombines TRBV20-1 with TRBJ2-1; D call uncertain. The CDR3 is 12 amino acids. V lost 0 bases, J lost 8 bases, and 8 bases lay in between. The germline CDR1 and CDR2 sequences are DFQATT and SNEGSKA (reference sequence). The CDR3 region has the DNA TGCAGTGCTAGAGATCTCGCCCATGAGCAGTTCTTC. It codes for CSARDLAHEQFF.

This chain connects TRBV7-2 to TRBJ2-7; D not certain. The germline V gene encodes CDR1 SGHTA and CDR2 FQGNSA. V lost 2 bases and J lost 6, with 14 bases in between. The CDR3 has 14 residues. The DNA of the CDR3 is TGTGCCAGCAGCTTAAGCCGACTCCGGATCGAGCAGTACTTC. This gives the protein CASSLSRLRIEQYF. Full variable domain (missing parts from reference TRBV7-2 and TRBJ2-7): GAGVSQSPSNKVTEKGKDVELRCDPISGHTALYWYRQSLGQGLEFLIYFQGNSAPDKSGLPSDRFSAERTGGSVSTLTIQRTQQEDSAVYLCASSLSRLRIEQYFGPGTRLTVT.

The V call is TRBV18, the J call TRBJ1-1; 8 nucleotides agree with TRBD1. The CDR3 runs 16 residues. The germline V gene has CDR1 KGHSH and CDR2 LQKENI. The V gene end was trimmed by 5 bases and the J gene end by 0 bases; junction bases not matched to a gene: 8. CDR3 coding DNA: TGTGCCAGCTCAACAAGACAGGGGATAATGAACACTGAAGCTTTCTTT. Translation gives CASSTRQGIMNTEAFF.

This clonotype was detected a few times. The chain couples TRBV5-1 to TRBJ2-2, with D tentatively TRBD1 or TRBD2 (6 bases each). The CDR3 consists of 16 residues. Trimming stripped 0 bases from V and 4 bases from J, with 13 bases between. The germline CDR1 and CDR2 sequences are SGHRS and YFSETQ. In DNA form, the CDR3 reads TGCGCCAGCAGCTTGGACCCGGGGGCGAGCACCGGGGAGCTGTTTTTT. It encodes CASSLDPGASTGELFF.

The chain is built from TRBV20-1 and TRBJ1-2, with 8 bases that match TRBD1. From germline, CDR1 is DFQATT and CDR2 SNEGSKA (reference sequence). V was pared by 4 bases and J by 4 bases, with 2 bases of the junction left unmatched. The CDR3 sequence is 12 residues long. The CDR3 nucleotides read TGCAGTGCTACGGACAGGGTCTATGGCTACACCTTC. Protein sequence: CSATDRVYGYTF.